One and the same sample provided the 24 T cell receptor beta chains below, sequenced in a study of blood T cell repertoires in COVID-19. Using immunoSEQ multiplex PCR, the repertoire was profiled, and TCRdb retains in-frame clones only, with some absent. Here the sample spans roughly 100,000 clones, over 65% being singletons. The sequenced sample consisted of peripheral blood. Receptors were obtained from a man older than 75 with COVID-19, enrolled during active disease.

The V gene is TRBV19, the J gene TRBJ1-5; 7 bases line up with TRBD1. The V segment lost 3 bases and the J segment 0 bases; nucleotides outside the gene matches: 5. Germline V gene lookup returns CDR1 LNHDA and CDR2 SQIVND (reference sequence). CDR3 length equals 16 residues. For the CDR3, the DNA is TGTGCCAGTAGTATCCTACAGGGGTATAGCAATCAGCCCCAGCATTTT. Its translation: CASSILQGYSNQPQHF.

This chain connects TRBV5-1 to TRBJ2-3; 11 bases line up with TRBD2. The J segment lost 3 bases and the V segment lost 4 bases, leaving 7 bases of the junction unmatched. The CDR3 is made up of 16 amino acids. Germline assignment: CDR1 SGHRS and CDR2 YFSETQ. For the CDR3, the DNA is TGCGCCAGCAGCATTGTAGCGGGAGGGCCGACAGATACGCAGTATTTT. Translation: CASSIVAGGPTDTQYF.

The V and J genes are TRBV24-1 and TRBJ1-4; 7 bases are shared with TRBD1. The CDR3 totals 14 residues. Germline CDR1 is KGHDR and CDR2 is SFDVKD. V gave up 7 bases and J gave up 4 bases; unmatched junction bases: 5. In DNA, the CDR3 is TGTGCCACCAGCCCGGGACAGTTTAATGAAAAACTGTTTTTT. Encoded protein: CATSPGQFNEKLFF.

This clone was counted a single time. V gene TRBV19 combines with J gene TRBJ2-1, with 9 bases identical to TRBD1. There are 15 residues in the CDR3. V lost 6 bases to trimming and J lost 6 bases; unmatched junction nucleotides: 9. Germline V gene data show CDR1 as LNHDA and CDR2 as SQIVND (reference sequence). CDR3 nucleotides: TGTGCCAGTAGGGTACAGGGGGCGCTGGGCAATGAGCAGTTCTTC. Translating it yields CASRVQGALGNEQFF.

This chain joins TRBV3-1 (or the pseudogene TRBV3-2) and TRBJ2-5; 8 nucleotides match TRBD1. This CDR3 has 15 amino acids. Per germline, CDR1 LGHDT and CDR2 YNNKEL (reference sequence). After removal of 4 bases from V and 4 bases from J, the junction contained 8 bases not matched to a gene. The DNA of the CDR3 is TGTGCCAGCAGCCGTACCTGGACAGGGAGAGAGACCCAGTACTTC. The encoded protein is CASSRTWTGRETQYF.

This chain links TRBV10-1 with TRBJ1-2; 7 bases match TRBD1. Per the germline V gene, CDR1 is WNHNN and CDR2 is SYGVQD (reference sequence). Trimming removed 6 bases from V and 4 bases from J; junction bases left unmatched: 5. The CDR3 spans 13 residues. The CDR3 DNA reads TGCGCCAGCAGCCTGGACAGGACCTATGGCTACACCTTC. As protein: CASSLDRTYGYTF.

The gene calls are TRBV19 and TRBJ1-6; D gene ambiguous. V was pared by 5 bases and J by 7 bases, with 6 bases between. Per germline, CDR1 LNHDA and CDR2 SQIVND (reference sequence). CDR3 size: 12 residues. CDR3 nucleotides: TGTGCCAGTAGTCCTAGCAATTCACCCCTCCACTTT. Amino acids: CASSPSNSPLHF.

The V gene is TRBV4-1, the J gene TRBJ1-5; TRBD1 aligns across 7 bases. There are 15 residues in the CDR3. CDR1 and CDR2 (germline): MGHRA, YSYEKL. V shed 3 bases, J shed 0 bases, and the junction held 2 bases outside the gene matches. CDR3 in amino acids: CASSQYRGSNQPQHF. DNA of the CDR3: TGCGCCAGCAGCCAGTACAGGGGTAGCAATCAGCCCCAGCATTTT.

The J gene is TRBJ2-7, the V gene TRBV3-1 (or the pseudogene TRBV3-2); the D gene is possibly TRBD1 (5 bases). Germline CDR1 reads LGHDT; CDR2 reads YNNKEL (reference sequence). V dropped 6 bases and J dropped 3 bases, with 12 bases sitting between them. This CDR3 spans 13 amino acids. CDR3 sequence: CASRKTEGYEQYF. Written as DNA, the CDR3 is TGTGCCAGCAGGAAGACAGAAGGCTACGAGCAGTACTTC.

This chain joins TRBV10-3 and TRBJ1-3, with D hard to call. This CDR3 has 15 residues. Germline values: CDR1 ENHRY, CDR2 SYGVKD. Deletions cut 0 bases from V and 6 bases from J, with 12 bases between. The CDR3 DNA reads as TGTGCCATCAGTGAGTCGAAGGCAGAGGAAAACACCATATATTTT. This gives the protein CAISESKAEENTIYF.

This sequence joins TRBV29-1 and TRBJ2-5; D is unresolved. V lost 6 bases and J lost 2, with 10 bases in between. The CDR3 has 12 amino acids. CDR1 is SQVTM, CDR2 ANQGSEA, per germline. This CDR3 reads CSVRGGQETQYF. CDR3 coding DNA: TGCAGCGTCCGAGGCGGTCAAGAGACCCAGTACTTC. The full variable domain, with the rest looked up from reference TRBV29-1 and TRBJ2-5, is SAVISQKPSRDICQRGTSLTIQCQVDSQVTMMFWYRQQPGQSLTLIATANQGSEATYESGFVIDKFPISRPNLTFSTLTVSNMSPEDSSIYLCSVRGGQETQYFGPGTRLLVL.

The CDR3 DNA follows: TGTGCCAGCAGCCCCCGGGGTAGCGCGACCGGGGAGCTGTTTTTT. This encodes CASSPRGSATGELFF. The V and J genes are TRBV7-3 and TRBJ2-2; D possibly corresponds to TRBD2 (5 bases). Trimming cost V 5 bases and J 5 bases, with 15 bases left between them. Per the germline V gene, CDR1 is SGHTA and CDR2 is FQGTGA. The CDR3 sequence is 15 residues long.

This clone showed up just a few times. The chain couples TRBV7-8 to TRBJ2-7; 9 bases fit TRBD2. The CDR3 is 15 amino acids. Germline CDR1 is SGHVS and CDR2 is FQNEAQ. Unmatched junction bases numbered 6, after V lost 1 base and J lost 5 bases. The CDR3 region is CASSLVGSGGDEQYF. The CDR3 DNA reads TGTGCCAGCAGCTTAGTCGGTAGCGGGGGCGACGAGCAGTACTTC.

This clone was picked up many times. The rearrangement uses TRBV6-2 or TRBV6-3 and TRBJ2-7; 10 bases align to TRBD2. The CDR3 is 14 residues long. Germline V gene sequence: CDR1 MNHEY, CDR2 SVGEGT. V shed 5 bases, J shed 5 bases, and the junction held 6 bases outside the gene matches. CDR3 sequence: CASSPTSGIDEQYF. CDR3 bases: TGTGCCAGCAGTCCAACTAGCGGGATCGACGAGCAGTACTTC.

This clone was seen only a few times. The chain combines TRBV5-5 with TRBJ1-2; D is uncertain. Trimming stripped 3 bases from V and 0 bases from J, with 15 bases between. Germline CDR1 and CDR2: SGHKS and YYEKEE (reference sequence). This CDR3 spans 16 amino acids. The CDR3 spells CASSSNAGLANYGYTF. The CDR3 bases are TGTGCCAGCAGCTCCAACGCGGGTTTAGCTAACTATGGCTACACCTTC.

This chain links TRBV5-4 with TRBJ2-3; the match to TRBD1 covers 11 bases. This CDR3 has 17 amino acids. CDR1 is SGHNT and CDR2 is YYREEE in the germline V gene (reference sequence). V shed 5 bases, J shed 3 bases, and the junction held 11 bases outside the gene matches. The DNA for the CDR3 is TGTGCCAGCAGTCCCGGACAGGGGGCGAGGGGGACAGATACGCAGTATTTT. Its protein is CASSPGQGARGTDTQYF.

The chain couples TRBV4-1 to TRBJ1-4, with 8 bases matching TRBD1. Germline loops: CDR1 MGHRA, CDR2 YSYEKL. This CDR3 has 16 amino acids. V dropped 1 base and J dropped 5; count of bases not matched to a gene: 6. The CDR3 DNA sequence: TGCGCCAGCAGCCAAGCCCTAAGACAGGGGAATGAAAAACTGTTTTTT. Translating gives CASSQALRQGNEKLFF.

This clone was detected once. This sequence joins TRBV7-9 and TRBJ2-3, with D possibly being TRBD2 (6 bases). Trimming stripped 5 bases from V and 0 bases from J, with 15 bases between. Germline assignment: CDR1 SEHNR and CDR2 FQNEAQ (reference sequence). This CDR3 is 16 amino acids long. The CDR3 region has the DNA TGTGCCAGCAGCCCGCTTAAGGGGAGGAGCACAGATACGCAGTATTTT. Its protein product is CASSPLKGRSTDTQYF.

The chain is built from TRBV18 and TRBJ1-6, with TRBD1 matching over 9 bases. This CDR3 spans 16 amino acids. Germline V CDR1 and CDR2: KGHSH, LQKENI. The V gene end was trimmed by 9 bases and the J gene end by 7 bases; junction bases not matched to a gene: 13. Here the CDR3 reads CASTTAGGTGNSPLHF. In DNA form, the CDR3 reads TGTGCCAGTACCACTGCCGGGGGGACAGGGAATTCACCCCTCCACTTT.

The table lists this clone with a few counts. The rearrangement joins TRBV5-6 to TRBJ1-1, with 10 bases identical to TRBD1. Trimming took 4 bases from V and 0 from J; bases not matched to a gene: 6. CDR1 and CDR2 (germline): SGHDT, YYEEEE. This CDR3 has 16 amino acids. Here the CDR3 reads CASSPEGQGLNTEAFF. In nucleotides, the CDR3 is TGTGCCAGCAGCCCAGAGGGACAGGGGTTGAACACTGAAGCTTTCTTT.

Note on this clone: Germline and junction disagree at one end, which may indicate a read error. The chain has TRBV14 and TRBJ2-1; the D gene is possibly TRBD2 (7 bases). The length of the CDR3 is 12 residues. Germline CDR1 SGHDN, CDR2 FVKESK. DNA for the CDR3: TGTGCCAGCACCCAAGGGGGGGGAGAGCAGTTCTTC. Its protein is CASTQGGGEQFF.

This clone came up once. The chain is built from TRBV10-3 and TRBJ1-4, with 7 bases fitting TRBD1. Germline CDR1 ENHRY, CDR2 SYGVKD. The CDR3 consists of 14 residues. The V gene end was trimmed by 6 bases and the J gene end by 8 bases; junction bases not matched to a gene: 9. CDR3 sequence reads: CAIRGTAEPEKLFF. CDR3 DNA: TGTGCCATCAGGGGGACAGCGGAACCGGAAAAACTGTTTTTT.

The rearrangement uses TRBV27 and TRBJ1-5; D not resolved. This CDR3 is 14 amino acids long. Trimming shortened V by 3 bases and J by 0 bases, and 6 bases separated the two germline ends. Per the germline V gene, CDR1 is MNHEY and CDR2 is SMNVEV (reference sequence). In nucleotides, the CDR3 is TGTGCCAGCAGTTTGACAAATAGCAATCAGCCCCAGCATTTT. Translated: CASSLTNSNQPQHF.

A single count supports this clone. The chain joins TRBV27 to TRBJ2-1, with TRBD2 identical over 14 bases. The V gene's germline CDR1 is MNHEY and CDR2 SMNVEV (reference sequence). The CDR3 has 16 amino acids. With V trimmed by 7 bases and J by 6 bases, 8 bases remained unmatched. The CDR3, as DNA: TGTGCCAGCACTCCCCCGGGACTAGCGGGAGTCAATGAGCAGTTCTTC. Protein product: CASTPPGLAGVNEQFF.